A single sample gave rise to the 15 T cell receptor beta chains below, sequenced in a study of blood T cell repertoires in COVID-19. TCRdb's table, derived via immunoSEQ multiplex PCR, lists solely in-frame clones and lacks some. The sample has roughly 200,000 clones; around 75% are singletons. The sequencing input was peripheral blood. The receptors were gathered from a middle-aged woman with COVID-19, enrolled during active disease.

This clone has only one observation. The J gene is TRBJ2-1, the V gene TRBV7-9; tentatively, D is TRBD1 (5 bases). The length of the CDR3 is 13 residues. Trimming took off 1 base at V and 9 bases at J, with 10 bases between the two ends. Per the germline V gene, CDR1 is SEHNR and CDR2 is FQNEAQ (reference sequence). The CDR3 protein is CASSLDWGGEQFF. The DNA of the CDR3 is TGTGCCAGCAGCTTAGACTGGGGCGGTGAGCAGTTCTTC.

This rearrangement joins TRBV4-3 to TRBJ1-5, with 8 bases aligning to TRBD1. The J segment lost 6 bases and the V segment lost 0 bases, leaving 4 bases of the junction unmatched. This CDR3 has 15 amino acids. CDR1 LGHNA and CDR2 YSLEER come from the germline V gene. The CDR3 DNA is TGCGCCAGCAGCCAAGAATGGACAGGGTTTCAGCCCCAGCATTTT. Residues: CASSQEWTGFQPQHF.

Regarding this clone: The sample has other DNA sequences that encode this CDR3 too. The CDR3 region has the DNA TGCAGTGTTTTGAGCGGGGGAGCCCTAATAGGGCAGTTCTTC. It specifies CSVLSGGALIGQFF. J is TRBJ2-1 and V is TRBV29-1; 8 nucleotides agree with TRBD2. This CDR3 is 14 amino acids long. Germline values: CDR1 SQVTM, CDR2 ANQGSEA.

Remarks on this clone: Other nucleotide sequences from this sample produce the same CDR3. This chain connects TRBV7-2 to TRBJ1-5; 10 bases match TRBD1. There are 14 residues in the CDR3. Germline trimming cut 3 bases from V and 6 bases from J; bases unmatched to any gene: 2. CDR1 and CDR2 (germline): SGHTA, FQGNSA. CDR3: CASSLGQGSQPQHF. The CDR3 nucleotides are TGTGCCAGCAGCTTGGGACAGGGGTCTCAGCCCCAGCATTTT.

The chain carries TRBV18 and TRBJ2-7, with no clear D. The CDR3 covers 12 residues. V lost 2 bases, J lost 1 base, and 3 bases lay in between. Looked up from germline, CDR1 is KGHSH and CDR2 is LQKENI. The DNA for the CDR3 is TGTGCCAGCTCACCATCATCCTACGAGCAGTACTTC. It specifies CASSPSSYEQYF.

The chain combines TRBV30 with TRBJ2-7; perhaps TRBD1 as D (6 bases). This CDR3 spans 15 amino acids. CDR1 GTSNPN and CDR2 SVGIG come from the germline V gene (reference sequence). The V gene lost 6 bases and the J gene lost 6 bases, with 24 bases spanning the gap. CDR3 DNA sequence: TGTGCCTGCAGAGGACAGTCCGACCTCTCGGGCGAGCAGTACTTC. Residues: CACRGQSDLSGEQYF. The full variable domain, in which reference TRBV30 and TRBJ2-7 provide the parts outside the CDR3, is SQTIHQWPATLVQPVGSPLSLECTVEGTSNPNLYWYRQAAGRGLQLLFYSVGIGQISSEVPQNLSASRPQDRQFILSSKKLLLSDSGFYLCACRGQSDLSGEQYFGPGTRLTVT.

V is TRBV18 and J is TRBJ1-4, with D possibly TRBD1 on 6 matching bases. Germline V gene lookup returns CDR1 KGHSH and CDR2 LQKENI. V was shortened by 1 base and J by 4 bases, with 16 bases between the two germline ends. CDR3 size: 17 residues. This CDR3 reads CASSPRTAQGNNEKLFF. DNA for the CDR3: TGTGCCAGCTCACCACGGACGGCACAGGGTAATAATGAAAAACTGTTTTTT. Together with reference TRBV18 and TRBJ1-4, the CDR3 gives the full variable domain: NAGVMQNPRHLVRRRGQEARLRCSPMKGHSHVYWYRQLPEEGLKFMVYLQKENIIDESGMPKERFSAEFPKEGPSILRIQQVVRGDSAAYFCASSPRTAQGNNEKLFFGSGTQLSVL.

This clone was picked up a small number of times. The chain links TRBV11-2 to TRBJ2-7; D call uncertain. The CDR3 runs 12 residues. Germline CDR1 and CDR2: SGHAT and FQNNGV. V shed 2 bases and J shed 3 bases, with 5 bases lying between them. The CDR3 loop is CASSLIGYEQYF. CDR3 DNA sequence: TGTGCCAGCAGCTTAATCGGCTACGAGCAGTACTTC.

The chain has TRBV25-1 and TRBJ1-3; D is undetermined. Germline V gene data show CDR1 as MGHDK and CDR2 as SYGVNS. CDR3 size: 15 residues. V was cut by 3 bases and J by 0 bases, with 9 bases left in between. Here the CDR3 reads CASSDPSSSGNTIYF. The DNA of the CDR3 is TGTGCCAGCAGTGATCCCTCGAGCTCTGGAAACACCATATATTTT.

The rearrangement links TRBV23-1 to TRBJ1-2, with 9 bases fitting TRBD1. TRBV23-1 is treated as an ORF (open reading frame) with a function not yet certain. V was clipped by 4 bases and J by 4 bases; unmatched bases: 13. The CDR3 has 17 residues. The CDR3, as DNA: TGCGCCAGCAGTCTACTAATTTCCCGGACAGGGGTCTATGGCTACACCTTC. This gives the protein CASSLLISRTGVYGYTF.

V usage is TRBV6-2 or TRBV6-3 and J usage is TRBJ1-5, with 10 bases matching TRBD1. Germline-derived CDR1 and CDR2 are MNHEY and SVGEGT. This CDR3 has 14 residues. Trimming removed 6 bases from V and 9 bases from J; junction bases left unmatched: 8. CDR3 bases: TGTGCCAGCAGCGACAGGGGGCGTGTTGGGCCCCAGCATTTT. Translated, it gives CASSDRGRVGPQHF.

This clone has a handful of counts. The chain uses TRBV18 and TRBJ2-3; TRBD2 might be the D (6 bases). Germline loops: CDR1 KGHSH, CDR2 LQKENI. This CDR3 has 16 amino acids. Deletions cut 4 bases from V and 0 bases from J, with 14 bases between. DNA of the CDR3: TGTGCCAGCTCACTCTACGGGGGTGCTAGCACAGATACGCAGTATTTT. Translated: CASSLYGGASTDTQYF. Full variable domain (missing parts from reference TRBV18 and TRBJ2-3): NAGVMQNPRHLVRRRGQEARLRCSPMKGHSHVYWYRQLPEEGLKFMVYLQKENIIDESGMPKERFSAEFPKEGPSILRIQQVVRGDSAAYFCASSLYGGASTDTQYFGPGTRLTVL.

The gene calls are TRBV20-1 and TRBJ1-1; the D is unclear. The V end was cut by 3 bases, the J end by 4 bases, with 6 bases between. The CDR3 sequence is 11 residues long. Germline V gives CDR1 DFQATT, CDR2 SNEGSKA (reference sequence). The CDR3 DNA reads TGCAGTGCTAGGCTACTCACTGAAGCTTTCTTT. Protein sequence: CSARLLTEAFF.

Only a few counts were recorded for this clone. The V gene is TRBV7-2, the J gene TRBJ1-4, with D tentatively TRBD1 (5 bases). The V end was cut by 1 base, the J end by 8 bases, with 11 bases between. CDR3 length: 14 residues. Germline values: CDR1 SGHTA, CDR2 FQGNSA. The CDR3 nucleotides are TGTGCCAGCAGCTTAGTCTGGGGCCAAGAAAAACTGTTTTTT. This encodes CASSLVWGQEKLFF.

This chain links TRBV5-4 with TRBJ2-1; 10 nucleotides match TRBD1. V dropped 0 bases and J dropped 6; count of bases not matched to a gene: 6. Germline V gives CDR1 SGHNT, CDR2 YYREEE (reference sequence). The CDR3 runs 16 residues. The DNA of the CDR3 is TGTGCCAGCAGCTTGGTAACGGGACAGGGGCGCAATGAGCAGTTCTTC. Its translation: CASSLVTGQGRNEQFF.